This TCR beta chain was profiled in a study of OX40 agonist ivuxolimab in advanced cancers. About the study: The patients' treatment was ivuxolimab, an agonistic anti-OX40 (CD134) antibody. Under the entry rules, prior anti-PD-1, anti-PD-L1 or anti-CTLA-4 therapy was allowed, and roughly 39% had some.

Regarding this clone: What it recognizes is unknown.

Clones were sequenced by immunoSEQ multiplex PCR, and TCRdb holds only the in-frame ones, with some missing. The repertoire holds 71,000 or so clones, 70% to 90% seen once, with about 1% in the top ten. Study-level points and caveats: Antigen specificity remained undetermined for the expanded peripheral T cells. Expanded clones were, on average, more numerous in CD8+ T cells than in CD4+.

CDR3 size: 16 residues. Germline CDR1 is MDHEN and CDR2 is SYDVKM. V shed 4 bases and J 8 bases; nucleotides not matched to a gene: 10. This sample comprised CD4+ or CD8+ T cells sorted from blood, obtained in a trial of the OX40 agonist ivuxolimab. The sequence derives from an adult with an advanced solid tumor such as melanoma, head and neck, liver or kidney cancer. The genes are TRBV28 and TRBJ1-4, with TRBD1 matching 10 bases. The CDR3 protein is CASSSAGTGAREKLFF. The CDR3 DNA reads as TGTGCCAGCAGTTCCGCCGGGACAGGGGCGCGAGAAAAACTGTTTTTT.